There are a few counts of the clone carrying this TCR beta chain. Antigen: not known. TCRdb called the reads again in MiXCR, with one record for every CDR3 protein. The table shows approximately 730,000 distinct CDR3 sequences, with roughly 36% occurring only once. This specimen comes from a study of T cell repertoires in cytomegalovirus infection. Study summary: A matching HLA type, together with CMV infection, was signaled by public TCR beta signatures. Study-level findings and limits: Clonotypes of TCR beta that were HLA-C-restricted and CMV-specific dominated the ex vivo response. Public TCR beta family frequency separated CMV-and-HLA carriers, including in an independent cohort.

The V and J ends lost 6 bases and 9 bases, in that order; junction bases with no gene match: 8. Germline V CDR1 and CDR2: MNHEY, SVGAGI. The CDR3 has 14 amino acids. The V and J genes are TRBV6-5 and TRBJ1-6, with 7 bases fitting TRBD1. The sequencing here drew on cultured PBMCs, taken from culture after CMV antigen stimulation. The TCR sequence derives from a human donor in good health (CMV status not recorded). Some clones in this sample may be carry-over from other donors' samples. The chain's CDR3 is CASSERQGGSPLHF. In DNA form, the CDR3 reads TGTGCCAGCAGCGAACGACAGGGCGGTTCACCCCTCCACTTT.